The 6 T cell receptor beta chains below all came from one sample that was sequenced in a study of shared clonotypes between healthy human individuals. The method was immunoSEQ multiplex PCR; TCRdb's version includes in-frame clones alone and lacks a portion of them. The table records some 2,000,000 clones, 85% to 95% of them present only once. Sequencing used naive CD4+ T cells sorted from blood. The sample's subset: CD45RA+ positively selected. These receptors all stem from a man younger than 35 in good health.

The chain is built from TRBV30 and TRBJ2-1; TRBD2 might be the D (5 bases). Trimming shortened V by 3 bases and J by 8 bases, and 17 bases separated the two germline ends. Germline loops: CDR1 GTSNPN, CDR2 SVGIG (reference sequence). This CDR3 comprises 14 residues. The CDR3 bases are TGTGCCTGGAGAAGGGCTAGCTTTACCGATGAGCAGTTCTTC. It specifies CAWRRASFTDEQFF.

V is TRBV7-9 and J is TRBJ1-2; a weak D match, TRBD1 (5 bases). Germline assignment: CDR1 SEHNR and CDR2 FQNEAQ (reference sequence). The CDR3 consists of 15 residues. V lost 1 base, J lost 3 bases, and 12 bases lay in between. CDR3 DNA sequence: TGTGCCAGCAGCTTAGGGAGGGGAGGGCACTATGGCTACACCTTC. Translation gives CASSLGRGGHYGYTF.

The V and J genes are TRBV5-1 and TRBJ2-3; D might be TRBD2 (5 bases). Germline CDR1 reads SGHRS; CDR2 reads YFSETQ. The CDR3 consists of 15 residues. The germline V and J ends were trimmed by 8 bases and 0 bases, with 16 bases remaining between them. For the CDR3, the DNA is TGCGCCAGTCACTTGGGAGCGGATAGCACAGATACGCAGTATTTT. Protein product: CASHLGADSTDTQYF. Complete variable domain (other parts from reference TRBV5-1 and TRBJ2-3): KAGVTQTPRYLIKTRGQQVTLSCSPISGHRSVSWYQQTPGQGLQFLFEYFSETQRNKGNFPGRFSGRQFSNSRSEMNVSTLELGDSALYLCASHLGADSTDTQYFGPGTRLTVL.

This clone was detected a few times. Other DNA sequences in the same sample also yield this CDR3. This chain links TRBV5-1 with TRBJ1-5; D call uncertain. This CDR3 has 14 residues. The germline V and J ends were trimmed by 0 bases and 4 bases, with 8 bases remaining between them. The V gene's germline CDR1 is SGHRS and CDR2 YFSETQ. Written as DNA, the CDR3 is TGCGCCAGCAGCTTGGAGGGTAGTAATCAGCCCCAGCATTTT. Residues: CASSLEGSNQPQHF.

This chain uses TRBV4-1 with TRBJ2-3; TRBD1 or TRBD2 may be the D gene (5 bases each). CDR1 and CDR2 (germline): MGHRA, YSYEKL. The CDR3 covers 16 residues. The germline V and J ends were trimmed by 3 bases and 1 base, with 14 bases remaining between them. CDR3 region: CASSQQSGRGTDTQYF. The CDR3 nucleotides read TGCGCCAGCAGCCAGCAATCGGGACGAGGCACAGATACGCAGTATTTT.

V and J are TRBV7-2 and TRBJ1-5; the D is unclear. The germline V and J ends were trimmed by 5 bases and 3 bases, with 8 bases remaining between them. The CDR3 covers 13 residues. Germline V gene data show CDR1 as SGHTA and CDR2 as FQGNSA. CDR3 bases: TGTGCCAGCAGCCTAATCCTCAATCAGCCCCAGCATTTT. This encodes CASSLILNQPQHF. The full variable domain, in which reference TRBV7-2 and TRBJ1-5 provide the parts outside the CDR3, is GAGVSQSPSNKVTEKGKDVELRCDPISGHTALYWYRQSLGQGLEFLIYFQGNSAPDKSGLPSDRFSAERTGGSVSTLTIQRTQQEDSAVYLCASSLILNQPQHFGDGTRLSIL.